This TCR beta chain was identified in a study of control samples from healthy donors and cancer patients. Sequencing was performed with immunoSEQ multiplex PCR; in TCRdb, only in-frame clones are kept and a portion is missing. This sample has 70,000 to 95,000 clones; approximately 89% occur once, and the top ten carry 0.92%. Only one count was recorded for this clone. CDR3 length: 13 amino acids. V lost 3 bases, J lost 4 bases, and 8 bases lay in between. Germline-derived CDR1 and CDR2 are KGHSH and LQKENI. The rearrangement links TRBV18 to TRBJ2-3; no definite D call. The sequence derives from a woman aged 25 to 39 in good health. Sequencing input: blood. The CDR3, as DNA: TGTGCCAGCTCACCCCGACACCCAGATACGCAGTATTTT. It is translated as CASSPRHPDTQYF.